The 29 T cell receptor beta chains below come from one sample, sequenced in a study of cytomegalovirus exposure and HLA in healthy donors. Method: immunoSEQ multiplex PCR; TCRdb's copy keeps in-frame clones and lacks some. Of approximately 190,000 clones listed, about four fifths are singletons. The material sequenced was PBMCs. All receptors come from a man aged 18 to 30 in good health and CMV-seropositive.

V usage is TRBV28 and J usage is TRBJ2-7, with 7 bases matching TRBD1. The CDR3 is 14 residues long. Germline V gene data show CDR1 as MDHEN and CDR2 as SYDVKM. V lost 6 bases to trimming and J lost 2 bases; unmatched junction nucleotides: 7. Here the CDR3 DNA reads TGTGCCAGCAGGGTGACAGGGTACCCCTACGAGCAGTACTTC. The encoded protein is CASRVTGYPYEQYF.

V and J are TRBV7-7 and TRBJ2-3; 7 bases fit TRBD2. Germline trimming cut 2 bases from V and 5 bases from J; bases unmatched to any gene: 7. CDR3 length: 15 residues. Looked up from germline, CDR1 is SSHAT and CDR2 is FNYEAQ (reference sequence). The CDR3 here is CASSLRSGGLDTQYF. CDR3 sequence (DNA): TGTGCCAGCAGCTTAAGGTCGGGAGGCTTAGATACGCAGTATTTT.

CDR3 nucleotides: TGTGCCAGCAGTTCCCGGACAGCCATTTATTACACCTTC. It translates to CASSSRTAIYYTF. The chain joins TRBV28 to TRBJ1-2, with a possible D match to TRBD1 (6 bases). CDR1 and CDR2 from the germline V gene are MDHEN and SYDVKM. The CDR3 extends over 13 amino acids. V dropped 4 bases and J dropped 11 bases, with 17 bases sitting between them.

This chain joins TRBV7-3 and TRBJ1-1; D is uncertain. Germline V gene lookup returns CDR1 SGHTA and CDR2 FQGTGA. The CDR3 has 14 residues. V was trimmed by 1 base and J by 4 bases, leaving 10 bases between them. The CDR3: CASSLNAVITEAFF. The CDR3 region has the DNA TGTGCCAGCAGCTTAAATGCGGTGATCACTGAAGCTTTCTTT.

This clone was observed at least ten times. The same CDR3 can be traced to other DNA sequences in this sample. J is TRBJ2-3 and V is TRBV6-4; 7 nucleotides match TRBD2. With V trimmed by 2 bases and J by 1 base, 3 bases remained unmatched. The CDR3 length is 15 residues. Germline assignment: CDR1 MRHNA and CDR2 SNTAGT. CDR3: CASSDGAGGTDTQYF. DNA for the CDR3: TGTGCCAGCAGTGACGGCGCGGGGGGCACAGATACGCAGTATTTT.

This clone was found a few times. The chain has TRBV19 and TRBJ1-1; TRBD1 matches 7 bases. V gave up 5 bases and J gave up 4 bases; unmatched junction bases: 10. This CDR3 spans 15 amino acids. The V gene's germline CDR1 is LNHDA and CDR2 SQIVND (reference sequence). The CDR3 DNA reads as TGTGCCAGTAGTCCCGACAGGGTAGGCGTCACTGAAGCTTTCTTT. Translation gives CASSPDRVGVTEAFF.

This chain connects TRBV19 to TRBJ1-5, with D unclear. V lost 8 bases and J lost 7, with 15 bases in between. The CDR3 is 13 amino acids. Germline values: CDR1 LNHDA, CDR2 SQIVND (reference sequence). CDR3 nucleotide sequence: TGTGCCAGTGGACTCTCGGAAGTCCAGCCCCAGCATTTT. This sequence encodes CASGLSEVQPQHF.

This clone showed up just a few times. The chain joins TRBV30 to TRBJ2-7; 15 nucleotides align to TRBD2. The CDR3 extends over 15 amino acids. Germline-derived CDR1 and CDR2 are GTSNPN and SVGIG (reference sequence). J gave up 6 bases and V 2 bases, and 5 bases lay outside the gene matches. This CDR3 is CAWSSRGLAGGEQYF. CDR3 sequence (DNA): TGTGCCTGGAGTTCCAGGGGACTAGCGGGAGGCGAGCAGTACTTC.

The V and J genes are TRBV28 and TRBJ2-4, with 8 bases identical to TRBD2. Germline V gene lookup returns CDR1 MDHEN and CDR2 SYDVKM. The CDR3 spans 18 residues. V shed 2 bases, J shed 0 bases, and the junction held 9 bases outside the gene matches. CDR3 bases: TGTGCCAGCAGTTTAACTAGCGGCAGGGCCTTAGCCAAAAACATTCAGTACTTC. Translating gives CASSLTSGRALAKNIQYF. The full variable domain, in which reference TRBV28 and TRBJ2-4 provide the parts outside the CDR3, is DVKVTQSSRYLVKRTGEKVFLECVQDMDHENMFWYRQDPGLGLRLIYFSYDVKMKEKGDIPEGYSVSREKKERFSLILESASTNQTSMYLCASSLTSGRALAKNIQYFGAGTRLSVL.

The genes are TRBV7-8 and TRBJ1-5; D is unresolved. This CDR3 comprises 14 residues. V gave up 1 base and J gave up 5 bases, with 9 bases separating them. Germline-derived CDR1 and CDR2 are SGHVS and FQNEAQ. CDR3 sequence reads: CASSLGHGDQPQHF. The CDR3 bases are TGTGCCAGCAGCTTAGGGCACGGGGATCAGCCCCAGCATTTT. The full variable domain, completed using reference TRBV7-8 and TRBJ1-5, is GAGVSQSPRYKVAKRGQDVALRCDPISGHVSLFWYQQALGQGPEFLTYFQNEAQLDKSGLPSDRFFAERPEGSVSTLKIQRTQQEDSAVYLCASSLGHGDQPQHFGDGTRLSIL.

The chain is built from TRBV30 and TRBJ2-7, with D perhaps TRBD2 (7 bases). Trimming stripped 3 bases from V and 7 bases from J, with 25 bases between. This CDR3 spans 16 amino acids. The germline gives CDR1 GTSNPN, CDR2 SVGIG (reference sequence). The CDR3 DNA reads TGTGCCTGGAGCCCCCGCAGGGGCGGGAGACTGAGGGAGCAGTACTTC. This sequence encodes CAWSPRRGGRLREQYF.

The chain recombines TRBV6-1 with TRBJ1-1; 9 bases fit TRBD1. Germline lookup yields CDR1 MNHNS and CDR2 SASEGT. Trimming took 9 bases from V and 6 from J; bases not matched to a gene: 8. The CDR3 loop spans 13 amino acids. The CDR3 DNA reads TGTGCCAGTTACAGGGGGCTTGAGGCTGAAGCTTTCTTT. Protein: CASYRGLEAEAFF.

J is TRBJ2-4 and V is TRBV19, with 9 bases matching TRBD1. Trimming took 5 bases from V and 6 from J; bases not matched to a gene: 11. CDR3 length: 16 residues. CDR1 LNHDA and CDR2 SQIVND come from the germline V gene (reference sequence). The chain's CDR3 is CASSPGTGFPGNIQYF. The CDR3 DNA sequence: TGTGCCAGTAGTCCCGGGACAGGGTTCCCCGGAAACATTCAGTACTTC.

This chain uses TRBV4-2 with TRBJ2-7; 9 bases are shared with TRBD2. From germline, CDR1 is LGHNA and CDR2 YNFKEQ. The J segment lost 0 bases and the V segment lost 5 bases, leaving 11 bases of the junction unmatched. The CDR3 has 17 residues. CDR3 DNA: TGTGCCAGCAGCTATCGACTAGCGGACCCAAGCTCCTACGAGCAGTACTTC. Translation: CASSYRLADPSSYEQYF.

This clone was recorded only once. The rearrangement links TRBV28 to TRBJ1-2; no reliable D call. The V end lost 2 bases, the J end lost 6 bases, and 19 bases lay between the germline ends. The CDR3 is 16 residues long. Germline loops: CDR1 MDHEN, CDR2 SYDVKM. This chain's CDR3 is CASSLVSARDLDGYTF. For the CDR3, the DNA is TGTGCCAGCAGTTTAGTGTCGGCACGGGATTTAGATGGCTACACCTTC.

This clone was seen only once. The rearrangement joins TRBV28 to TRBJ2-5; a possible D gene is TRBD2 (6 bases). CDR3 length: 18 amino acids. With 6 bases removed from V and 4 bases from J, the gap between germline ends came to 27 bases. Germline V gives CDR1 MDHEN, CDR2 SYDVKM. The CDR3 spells CASRATSIRSSSGETQYF. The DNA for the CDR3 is TGTGCCAGCAGGGCAACTAGCATTAGGAGTTCCTCGGGAGAGACCCAGTACTTC. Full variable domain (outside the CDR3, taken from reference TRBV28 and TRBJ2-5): DVKVTQSSRYLVKRTGEKVFLECVQDMDHENMFWYRQDPGLGLRLIYFSYDVKMKEKGDIPEGYSVSREKKERFSLILESASTNQTSMYLCASRATSIRSSSGETQYFGPGTRLLVL.

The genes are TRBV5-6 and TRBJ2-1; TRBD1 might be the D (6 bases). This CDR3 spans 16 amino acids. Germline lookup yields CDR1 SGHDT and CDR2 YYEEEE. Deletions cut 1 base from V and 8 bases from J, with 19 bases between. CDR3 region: CASSLSAIRGMDEQFF. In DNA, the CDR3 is TGTGCCAGCAGCTTGTCCGCGATAAGGGGGATGGATGAGCAGTTCTTC.

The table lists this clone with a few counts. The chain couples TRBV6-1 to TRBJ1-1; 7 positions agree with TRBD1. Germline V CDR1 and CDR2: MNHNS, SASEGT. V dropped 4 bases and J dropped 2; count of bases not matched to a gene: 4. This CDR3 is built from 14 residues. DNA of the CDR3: TGTGCCAGCAGTGGACGAGGGGGCAACACTGAAGCTTTCTTT. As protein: CASSGRGGNTEAFF.

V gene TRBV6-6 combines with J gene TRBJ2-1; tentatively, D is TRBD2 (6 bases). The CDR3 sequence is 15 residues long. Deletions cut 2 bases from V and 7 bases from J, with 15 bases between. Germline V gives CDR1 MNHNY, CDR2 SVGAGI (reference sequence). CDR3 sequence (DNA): TGTGCCAGCAGTTACGGAGGGGCTGGTGAGAATGAGCAGTTCTTC. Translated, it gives CASSYGGAGENEQFF.

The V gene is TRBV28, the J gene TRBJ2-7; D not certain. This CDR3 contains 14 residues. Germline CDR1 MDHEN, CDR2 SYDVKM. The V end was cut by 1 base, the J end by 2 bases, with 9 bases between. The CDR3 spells CASSLLVSPYEQYF. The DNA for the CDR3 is TGTGCCAGCAGTTTATTAGTTTCCCCCTACGAGCAGTACTTC.

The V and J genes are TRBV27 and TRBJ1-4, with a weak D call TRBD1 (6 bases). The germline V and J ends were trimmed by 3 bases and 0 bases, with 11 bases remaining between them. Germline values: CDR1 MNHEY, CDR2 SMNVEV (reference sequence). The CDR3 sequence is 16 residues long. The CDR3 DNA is TGTGCCAGCAGTTTGCAGAACAGGGCAACTAATGAAAAACTGTTTTTT. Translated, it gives CASSLQNRATNEKLFF.

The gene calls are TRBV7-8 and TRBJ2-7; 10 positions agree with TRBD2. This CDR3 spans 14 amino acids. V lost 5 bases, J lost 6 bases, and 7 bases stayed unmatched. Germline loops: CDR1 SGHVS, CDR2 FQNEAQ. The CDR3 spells CASSPGLAKVEQYF. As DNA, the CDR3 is TGTGCCAGCAGCCCGGGACTAGCGAAGGTCGAGCAGTACTTC.

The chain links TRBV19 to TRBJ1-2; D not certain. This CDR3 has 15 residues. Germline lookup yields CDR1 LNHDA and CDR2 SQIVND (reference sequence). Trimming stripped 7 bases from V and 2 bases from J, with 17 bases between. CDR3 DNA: TGTGCCAGTACCCCGCGGGCGGGCGACAACTATGGCTACACCTTC. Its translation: CASTPRAGDNYGYTF.

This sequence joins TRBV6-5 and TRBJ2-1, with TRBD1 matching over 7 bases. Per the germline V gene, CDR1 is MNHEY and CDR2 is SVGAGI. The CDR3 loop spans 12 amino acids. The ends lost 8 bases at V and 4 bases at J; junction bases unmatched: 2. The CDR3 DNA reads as TGTGCCAGCCAGGGACAGTACAATGAGCAGTTCTTC. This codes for CASQGQYNEQFF.

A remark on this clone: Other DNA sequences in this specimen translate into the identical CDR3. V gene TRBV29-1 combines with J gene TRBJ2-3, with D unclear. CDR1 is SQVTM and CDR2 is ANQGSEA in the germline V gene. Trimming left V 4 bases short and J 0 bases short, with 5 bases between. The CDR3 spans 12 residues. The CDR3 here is CSVGGSTDTQYF. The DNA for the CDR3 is TGCAGCGTTGGCGGTAGCACAGATACGCAGTATTTT.

For the CDR3, the DNA is TGTGCCAGCAGTTCACTGATCCGGGACAGGGCGTTGTACTTC. It translates to CASSSLIRDRALYF. The rearrangement joins TRBV27 to TRBJ2-7, with 9 nucleotides matching TRBD1. V lost 4 bases to trimming and J lost 12 bases; unmatched junction nucleotides: 13. CDR1 and CDR2 from the germline V gene are MNHEY and SMNVEV (reference sequence). The CDR3 is 14 amino acids.

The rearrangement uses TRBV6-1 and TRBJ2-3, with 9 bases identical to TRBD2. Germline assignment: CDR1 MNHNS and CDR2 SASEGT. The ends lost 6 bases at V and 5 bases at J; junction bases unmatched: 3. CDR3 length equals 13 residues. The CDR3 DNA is TGTGCCAGCAGCCCGACTAGCGGAGATACGCAGTATTTT. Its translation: CASSPTSGDTQYF.

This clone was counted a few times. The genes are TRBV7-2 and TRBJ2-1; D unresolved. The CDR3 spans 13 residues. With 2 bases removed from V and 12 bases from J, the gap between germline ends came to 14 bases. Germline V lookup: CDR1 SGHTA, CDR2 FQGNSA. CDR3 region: CASSLKLLNTQFF. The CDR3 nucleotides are TGTGCCAGCAGCTTAAAGCTTCTAAATACGCAGTTCTTC.

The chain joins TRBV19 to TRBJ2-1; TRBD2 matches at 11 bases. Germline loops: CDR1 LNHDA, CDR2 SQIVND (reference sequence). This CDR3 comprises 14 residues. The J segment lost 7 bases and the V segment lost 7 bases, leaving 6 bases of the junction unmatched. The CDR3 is CASTLAGVLNEQFF. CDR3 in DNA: TGTGCCAGTACACTAGCGGGAGTACTAAATGAGCAGTTCTTC. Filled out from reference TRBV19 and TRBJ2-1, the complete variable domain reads DGGITQSPKYLFRKEGQNVTLSCEQNLNHDAMYWYRQDPGQGLRLIYYSQIVNDFQKGDIAEGYSVSREKKESFPLTVTSAQKNPTAFYLCASTLAGVLNEQFFGPGTRLTVL.